Sequencing of this TCR beta chain was carried out in a study of molecular identifiers for immune sequencing clone quantification. CDR1 and CDR2 from the germline V gene are LNHDA and SQIVND (reference sequence). There are 15 residues in the CDR3. V lost 5 bases to trimming and J lost 1 base, with 14 bases between them. General study points: Over 98% of effector molecules, but under 1% in naive cells, were held by clones with more than 20 RNA copies.

TCRdb reprocessed the PCR reads via MiXCR and lists one record per CDR3 protein. In the table there are over 600,000 distinct CDR3 sequences, 15% to 20% of which are singletons. Ten or more counts support this clonotype. Its antigen is unidentified. This TCR came from a human donor in good health. Some libraries in this study had Jurkat cell RNA spiked in. The chain carries TRBV19 and TRBJ2-5; D possibly corresponds to TRBD1 (6 bases). Source material: naive CD8+ T cells from blood, with Jurkat cell RNA spiked in. Indicated subset: FACS-sorted CD8+CD4-CCR7+CD45RA+ naive T cells. The CDR3 protein is CASSPEDSSQETQYF. The CDR3 coding sequence is TGTGCCAGTAGTCCGGAGGACAGCTCCCAAGAGACCCAGTACTTC.